Ten or more counts support the clone carrying this TCR beta chain. What it binds is not known. The library targeted TCRbeta and was prepared with unique molecular identifiers. TCRdb recomputed calls from the PCR reads with MiXCR, one row per CDR3 protein. The sample consists of 480,000 or so distinct CDR3 sequences, approximately 10% of them appearing once. The data originate from a study of T-cell reconstitution after alpha-beta-depleted transplantation in children. Overall study results and limits: Alpha-beta T cells present about two months after transplant were reported to originate from several hundred expanded graft clones. From surviving recipient T cells and thymic progenitors came the high day-60 TCRbeta diversity observed in some patients. Fresh T-cell production supplied most of the T-cell counts and diversity seen one year after transplant.

The trim removed 5 bases at V and 5 bases at J, leaving 6 bases unmatched. Germline CDR1 KGHSH, CDR2 LQKENI. The length of the CDR3 is 15 residues. The source of this sequence is a child aged 2 to 15 with inherited bone marrow failure, due to receive a stem cell transplant. The rearrangement uses TRBV18 and TRBJ2-1; 10 bases are shared with TRBD2. Sequencing used PBMCs, obtained before TCRalphabeta/CD19-depleted stem cell transplant. CDR3 loop: CASSSLAGLNNEQFF. In nucleotides, the CDR3 is TGTGCCAGCTCATCACTAGCGGGACTTAACAATGAGCAGTTCTTC.